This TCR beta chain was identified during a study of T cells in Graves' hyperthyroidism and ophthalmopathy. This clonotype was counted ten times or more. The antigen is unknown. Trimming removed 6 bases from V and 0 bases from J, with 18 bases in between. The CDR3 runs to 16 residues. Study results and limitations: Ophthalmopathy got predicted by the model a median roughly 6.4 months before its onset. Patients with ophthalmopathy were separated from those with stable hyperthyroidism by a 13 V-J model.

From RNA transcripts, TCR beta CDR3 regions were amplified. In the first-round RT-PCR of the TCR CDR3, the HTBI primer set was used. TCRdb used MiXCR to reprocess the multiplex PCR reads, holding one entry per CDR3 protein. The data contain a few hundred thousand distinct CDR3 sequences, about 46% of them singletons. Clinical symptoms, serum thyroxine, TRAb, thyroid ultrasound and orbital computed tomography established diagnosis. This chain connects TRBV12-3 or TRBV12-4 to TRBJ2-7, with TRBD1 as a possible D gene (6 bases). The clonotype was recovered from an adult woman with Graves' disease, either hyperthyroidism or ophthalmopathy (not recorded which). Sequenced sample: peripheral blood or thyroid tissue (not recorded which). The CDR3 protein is CASSFGTGTYSYEQYF. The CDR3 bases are TGTGCCAGCAGCTTCGGAACTGGGACATACTCCTACGAGCAGTACTTC.